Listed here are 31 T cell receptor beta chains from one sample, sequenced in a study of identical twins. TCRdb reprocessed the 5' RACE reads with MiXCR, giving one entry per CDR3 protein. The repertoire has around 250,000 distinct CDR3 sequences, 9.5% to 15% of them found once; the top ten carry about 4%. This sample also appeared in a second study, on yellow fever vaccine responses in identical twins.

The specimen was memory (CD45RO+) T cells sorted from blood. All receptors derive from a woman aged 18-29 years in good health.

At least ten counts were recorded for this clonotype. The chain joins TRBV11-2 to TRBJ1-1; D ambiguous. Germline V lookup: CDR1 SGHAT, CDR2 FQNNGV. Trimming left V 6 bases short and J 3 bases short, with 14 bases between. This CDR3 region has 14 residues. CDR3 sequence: CASRDRRGHTEAFF. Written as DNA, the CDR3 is TGTGCCAGCAGAGACCGCCGGGGTCACACTGAAGCTTTCTTT.

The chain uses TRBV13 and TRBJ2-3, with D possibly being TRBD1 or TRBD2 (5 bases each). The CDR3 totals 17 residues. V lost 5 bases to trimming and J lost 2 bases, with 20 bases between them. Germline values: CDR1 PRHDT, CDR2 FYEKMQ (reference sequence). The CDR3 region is CASSPRHHPGTTDTQYF. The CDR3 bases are TGTGCCAGCAGCCCCAGACACCACCCGGGGACCACAGATACGCAGTATTTT.

CDR3 loop: CAWTSQETQYF. CDR3 bases: TGTGCCTGGACTAGCCAAGAGACCCAGTACTTC. The chain couples TRBV30 to TRBJ2-5; D unresolved. Germline-derived CDR1 and CDR2 are GTSNPN and SVGIG (reference sequence). V was shortened by 4 bases and J by 1 base, with 4 bases between the two germline ends. The CDR3 has 11 residues.

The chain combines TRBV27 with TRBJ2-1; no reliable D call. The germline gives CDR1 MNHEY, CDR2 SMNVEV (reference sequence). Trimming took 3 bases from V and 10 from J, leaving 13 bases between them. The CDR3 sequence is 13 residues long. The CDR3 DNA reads TGTGCCAGCAGTTTGGTTCCTAGTGGCGAGCAGTTCTTC. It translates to CASSLVPSGEQFF.

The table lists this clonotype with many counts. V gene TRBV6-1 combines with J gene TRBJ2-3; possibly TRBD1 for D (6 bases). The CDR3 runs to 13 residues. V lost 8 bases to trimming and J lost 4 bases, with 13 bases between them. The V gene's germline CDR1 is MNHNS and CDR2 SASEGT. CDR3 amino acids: CASVRDISDTQYF. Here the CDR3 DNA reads TGTGCCAGCGTCCGGGACATATCAGATACGCAGTATTTT.

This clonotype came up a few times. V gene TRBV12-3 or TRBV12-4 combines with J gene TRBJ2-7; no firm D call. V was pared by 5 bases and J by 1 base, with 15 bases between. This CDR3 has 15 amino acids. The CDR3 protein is CASSVVGGPSYEQYF. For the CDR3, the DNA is TGTGCCAGCAGTGTAGTAGGTGGACCATCCTACGAGCAGTACTTC.

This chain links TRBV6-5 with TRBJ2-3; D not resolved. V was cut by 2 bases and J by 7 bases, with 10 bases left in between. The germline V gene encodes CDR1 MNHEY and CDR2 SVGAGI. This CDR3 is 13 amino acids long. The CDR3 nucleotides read TGTGCCAGCAGTTACCAGGCTGGGAATACGCAGTATTTT. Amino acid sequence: CASSYQAGNTQYF.

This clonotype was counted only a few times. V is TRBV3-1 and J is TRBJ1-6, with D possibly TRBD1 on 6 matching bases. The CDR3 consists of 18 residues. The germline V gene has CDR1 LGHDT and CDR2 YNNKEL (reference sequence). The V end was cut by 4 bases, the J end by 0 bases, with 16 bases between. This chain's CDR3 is CASSPTSGASSYNSPLHF. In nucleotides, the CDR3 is TGTGCCAGCAGCCCAACGTCAGGGGCGAGCTCCTATAATTCACCCCTCCACTTT.

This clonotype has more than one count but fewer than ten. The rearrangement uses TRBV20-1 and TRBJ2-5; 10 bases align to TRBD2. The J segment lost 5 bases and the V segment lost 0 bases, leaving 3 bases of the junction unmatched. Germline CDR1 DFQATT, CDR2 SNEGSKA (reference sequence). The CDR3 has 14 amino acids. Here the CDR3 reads CSARELAGRETQYF. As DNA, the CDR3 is TGCAGTGCTAGAGAACTAGCGGGGCGGGAGACCCAGTACTTC.

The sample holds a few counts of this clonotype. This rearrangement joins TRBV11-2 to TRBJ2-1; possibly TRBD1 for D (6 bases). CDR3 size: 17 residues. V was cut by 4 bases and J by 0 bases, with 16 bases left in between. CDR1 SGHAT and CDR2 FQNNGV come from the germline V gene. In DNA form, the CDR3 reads TGTGCCAGCAGCTCGGCGACAGGAACTTCCTCCTACAATGAGCAGTTCTTC. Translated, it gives CASSSATGTSSYNEQFF. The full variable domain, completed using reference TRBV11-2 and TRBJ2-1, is EAGVAQSPRYKIIEKRQSVAFWCNPISGHATLYWYQQILGQGPKLLIQFQNNGVVDDSQLPKDRFSAERLKGVDSTLKIQPAKLEDSAVYLCASSSATGTSSYNEQFFGPGTRLTVL.

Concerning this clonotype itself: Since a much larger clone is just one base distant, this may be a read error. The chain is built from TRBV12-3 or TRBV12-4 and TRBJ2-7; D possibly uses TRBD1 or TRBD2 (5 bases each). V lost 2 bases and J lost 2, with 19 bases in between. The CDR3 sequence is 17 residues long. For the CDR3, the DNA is TGTGCCAGCAGTTTAAAATTGAGGGACGTTAGGGCCTACGAGCAGTACTTC. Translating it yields CASSLKLRDVRAYEQYF.

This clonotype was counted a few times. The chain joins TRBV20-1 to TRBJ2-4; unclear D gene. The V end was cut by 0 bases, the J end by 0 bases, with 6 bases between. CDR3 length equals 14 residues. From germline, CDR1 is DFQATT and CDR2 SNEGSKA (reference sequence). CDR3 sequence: CSAREDLAKNIQYF. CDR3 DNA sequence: TGCAGTGCTAGAGAGGACCTAGCCAAAAACATTCAGTACTTC.

The CDR3: CSVNEGEPYEQYF. The CDR3 DNA reads TGCAGCGTCAACGAGGGGGAGCCCTACGAGCAGTACTTC. The rearrangement joins TRBV29-1 to TRBJ2-7; D may be TRBD1 (6 bases). The CDR3 length is 13 residues. Germline CDR1 and CDR2: SQVTM and ANQGSEA. Trimming stripped 6 bases from V and 2 bases from J, with 14 bases between.

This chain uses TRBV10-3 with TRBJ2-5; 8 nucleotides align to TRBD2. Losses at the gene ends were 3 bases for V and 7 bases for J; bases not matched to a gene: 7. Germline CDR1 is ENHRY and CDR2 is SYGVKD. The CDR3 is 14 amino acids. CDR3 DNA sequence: TGTGCCATCAGTGACTCGGGACTAGTGGGGACCCAGTACTTC. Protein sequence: CAISDSGLVGTQYF.

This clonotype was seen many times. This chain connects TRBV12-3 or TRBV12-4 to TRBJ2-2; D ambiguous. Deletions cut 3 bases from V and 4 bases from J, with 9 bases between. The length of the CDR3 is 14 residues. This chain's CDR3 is CASSFSSGTGELFF. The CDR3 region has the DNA TGTGCCAGCAGTTTCTCTAGTGGCACCGGGGAGCTGTTTTTT.

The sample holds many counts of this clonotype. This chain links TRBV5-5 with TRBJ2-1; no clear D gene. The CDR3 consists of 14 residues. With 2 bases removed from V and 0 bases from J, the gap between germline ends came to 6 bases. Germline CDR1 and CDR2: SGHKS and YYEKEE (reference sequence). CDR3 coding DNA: TGTGCCAGCAGCTTCGAGAGCTCCTACAATGAGCAGTTCTTC. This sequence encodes CASSFESSYNEQFF.

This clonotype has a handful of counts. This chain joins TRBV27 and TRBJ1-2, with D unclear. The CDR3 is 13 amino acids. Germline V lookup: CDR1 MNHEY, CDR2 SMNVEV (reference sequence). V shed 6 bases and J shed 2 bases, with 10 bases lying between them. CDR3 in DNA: TGTGCCAGCAGCCCAACAGAAAACTATGGCTACACCTTC. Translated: CASSPTENYGYTF.

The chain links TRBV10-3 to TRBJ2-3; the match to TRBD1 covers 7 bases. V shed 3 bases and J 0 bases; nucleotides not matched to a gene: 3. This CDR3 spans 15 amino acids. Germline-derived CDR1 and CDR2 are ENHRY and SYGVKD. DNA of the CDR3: TGTGCCATCAGTGAAGGGACAGCCAGCACAGATACGCAGTATTTT. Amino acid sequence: CAISEGTASTDTQYF.

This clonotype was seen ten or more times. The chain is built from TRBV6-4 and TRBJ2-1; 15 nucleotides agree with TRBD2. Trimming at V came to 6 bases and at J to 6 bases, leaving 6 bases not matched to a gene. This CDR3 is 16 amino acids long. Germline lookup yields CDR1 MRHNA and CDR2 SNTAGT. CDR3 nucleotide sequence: TGTGCCAGCAGCGGACTAGCGGGAGGGCCTTTCAATGAGCAGTTCTTC. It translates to CASSGLAGGPFNEQFF.

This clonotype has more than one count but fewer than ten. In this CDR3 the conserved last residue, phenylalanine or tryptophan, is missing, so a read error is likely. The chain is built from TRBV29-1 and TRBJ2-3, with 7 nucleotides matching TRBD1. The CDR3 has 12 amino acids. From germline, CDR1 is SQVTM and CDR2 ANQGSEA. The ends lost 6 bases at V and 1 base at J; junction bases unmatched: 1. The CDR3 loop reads CSVGQGTDTQYL. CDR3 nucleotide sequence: TGCAGCGTAGGACAGGGCACAGATACGCAGTATCTT.

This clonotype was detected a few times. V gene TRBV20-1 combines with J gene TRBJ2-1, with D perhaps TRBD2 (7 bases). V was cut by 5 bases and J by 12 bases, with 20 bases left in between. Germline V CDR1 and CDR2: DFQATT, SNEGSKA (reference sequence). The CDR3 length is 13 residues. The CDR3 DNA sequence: TGCAGTGCTCAGCCCCCGGGGGGCAGGAGGCAGTTCTTC. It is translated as CSAQPPGGRRQFF.

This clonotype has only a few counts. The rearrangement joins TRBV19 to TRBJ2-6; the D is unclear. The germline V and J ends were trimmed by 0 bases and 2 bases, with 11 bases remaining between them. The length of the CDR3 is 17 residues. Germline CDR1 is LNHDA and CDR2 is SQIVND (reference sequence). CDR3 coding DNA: TGTGCCAGTAGTATAGATCTAGGTGGGGCTGGGGCCAACGTCCTGACTTTC. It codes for CASSIDLGGAGANVLTF.

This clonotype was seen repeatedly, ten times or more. The CDR3 DNA reads as TGTGCCAGCAGTCCTCAGGGGACTATTACCTACGAGCAGTACTTC. Its protein product is CASSPQGTITYEQYF. This chain uses TRBV12-3 or TRBV12-4 with TRBJ2-7; a possible D gene is TRBD2 (7 bases). The CDR3 runs to 15 residues. V lost 5 bases to trimming and J lost 2 bases, with 16 bases between them.

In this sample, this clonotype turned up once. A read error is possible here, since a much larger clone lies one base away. In DNA, the CDR3 is TGCACCAGCAGCTTGGGGGGGACTAGCAACTACGAGCAGTACTTC. Residues: CTSSLGGTSNYEQYF. V usage is TRBV5-1 and J usage is TRBJ2-7; TRBD2 agrees at 9 bases. The CDR3 loop spans 15 amino acids. Germline CDR1 is SGHRS and CDR2 is YFSETQ.

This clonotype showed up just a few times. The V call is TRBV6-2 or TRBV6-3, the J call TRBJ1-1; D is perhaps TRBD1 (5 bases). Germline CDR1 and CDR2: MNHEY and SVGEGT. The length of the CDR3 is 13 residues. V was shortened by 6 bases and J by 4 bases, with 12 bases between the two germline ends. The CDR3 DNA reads TGTGCCAGCAGCCTCGACAGTATCACTGAAGCTTTCTTT. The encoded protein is CASSLDSITEAFF.

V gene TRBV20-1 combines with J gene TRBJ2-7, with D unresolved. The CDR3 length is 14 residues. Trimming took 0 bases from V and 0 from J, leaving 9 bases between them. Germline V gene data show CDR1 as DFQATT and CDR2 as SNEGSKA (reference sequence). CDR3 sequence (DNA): TGCAGTGCTAGAGATTACAAGTACTCCTACGAGCAGTACTTC. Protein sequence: CSARDYKYSYEQYF.

The CDR3 bases are TGTGCCAGCAGCTTAGACCGGGACTCCGCCTACAATGAGCAGTTCTTC. Encoded protein: CASSLDRDSAYNEQFF. The chain has TRBV11-2 and TRBJ2-1; D perhaps matches TRBD2 (6 bases). Germline-derived CDR1 and CDR2 are SGHAT and FQNNGV. The CDR3 has 16 residues. V lost 0 bases and J lost 2, with 11 bases in between.

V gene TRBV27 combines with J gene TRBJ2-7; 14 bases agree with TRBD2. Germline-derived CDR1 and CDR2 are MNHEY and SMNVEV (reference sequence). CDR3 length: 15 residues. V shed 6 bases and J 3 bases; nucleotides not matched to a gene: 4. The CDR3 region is CASRDGTSGSYEQYF. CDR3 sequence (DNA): TGTGCCAGCAGGGACGGGACTAGCGGGAGCTACGAGCAGTACTTC.

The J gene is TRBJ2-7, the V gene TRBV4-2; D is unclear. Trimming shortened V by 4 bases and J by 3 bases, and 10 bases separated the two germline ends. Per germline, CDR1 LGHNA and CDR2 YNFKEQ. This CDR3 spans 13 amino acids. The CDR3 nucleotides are TGTGCCAGCAGCCGGCCAGACCACTACGAGCAGTACTTC. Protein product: CASSRPDHYEQYF.

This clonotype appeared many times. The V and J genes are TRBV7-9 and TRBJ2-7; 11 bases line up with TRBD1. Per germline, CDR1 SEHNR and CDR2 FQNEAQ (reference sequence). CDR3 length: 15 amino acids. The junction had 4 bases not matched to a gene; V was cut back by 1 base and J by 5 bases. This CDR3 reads CASSLGWTGGDEQYF. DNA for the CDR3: TGTGCCAGCAGCTTAGGCTGGACAGGGGGCGACGAGCAGTACTTC.

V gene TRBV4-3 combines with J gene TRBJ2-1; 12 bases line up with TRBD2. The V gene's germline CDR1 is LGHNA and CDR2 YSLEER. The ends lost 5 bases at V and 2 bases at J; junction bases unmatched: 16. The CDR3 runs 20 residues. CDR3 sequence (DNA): TGCGCCAGCAGCTCGGGCGCATGGGCTAGCGGGAGGGCCCCCTACAATGAGCAGTTCTTC. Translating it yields CASSSGAWASGRAPYNEQFF.